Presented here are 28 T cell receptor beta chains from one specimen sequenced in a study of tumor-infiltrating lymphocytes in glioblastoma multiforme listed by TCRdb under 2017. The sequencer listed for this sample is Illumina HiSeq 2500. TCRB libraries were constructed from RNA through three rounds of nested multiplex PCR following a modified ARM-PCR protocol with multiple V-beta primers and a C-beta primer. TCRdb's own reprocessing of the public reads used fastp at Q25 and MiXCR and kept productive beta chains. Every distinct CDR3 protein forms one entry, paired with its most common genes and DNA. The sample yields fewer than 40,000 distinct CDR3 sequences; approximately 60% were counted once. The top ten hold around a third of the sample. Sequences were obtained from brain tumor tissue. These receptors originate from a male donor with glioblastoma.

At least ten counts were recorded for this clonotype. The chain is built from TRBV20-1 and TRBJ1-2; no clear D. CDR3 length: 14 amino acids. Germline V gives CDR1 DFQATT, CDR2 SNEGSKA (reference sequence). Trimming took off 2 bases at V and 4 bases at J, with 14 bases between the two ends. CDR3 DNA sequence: TGCAGTGCTAGACTTAGACCGTCTAGCTATGGCTACACCTTC. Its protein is CSARLRPSSYGYTF.

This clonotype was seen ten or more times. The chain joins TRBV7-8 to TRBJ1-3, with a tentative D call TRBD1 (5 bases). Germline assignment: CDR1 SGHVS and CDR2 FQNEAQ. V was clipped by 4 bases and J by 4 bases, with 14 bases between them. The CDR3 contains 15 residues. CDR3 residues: CASSSRVVIGNTIYF. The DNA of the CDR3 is TGTGCCAGCAGCTCCAGGGTAGTCATCGGAAACACCATATATTTT.

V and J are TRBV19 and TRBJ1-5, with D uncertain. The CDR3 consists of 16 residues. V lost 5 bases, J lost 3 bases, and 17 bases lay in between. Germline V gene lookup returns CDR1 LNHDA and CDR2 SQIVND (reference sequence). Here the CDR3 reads CASSQRMAGFNQPQHF. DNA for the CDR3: TGTGCCAGTAGTCAAAGGATGGCAGGTTTCAATCAGCCCCAGCATTTT.

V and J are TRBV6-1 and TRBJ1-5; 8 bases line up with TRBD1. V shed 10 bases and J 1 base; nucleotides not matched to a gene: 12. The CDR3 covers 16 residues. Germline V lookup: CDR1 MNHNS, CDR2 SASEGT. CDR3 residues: CANRLGQGYSNQPQHF. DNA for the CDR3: TGTGCCAACAGACTCGGACAGGGCTACAGCAATCAGCCCCAGCATTTT.

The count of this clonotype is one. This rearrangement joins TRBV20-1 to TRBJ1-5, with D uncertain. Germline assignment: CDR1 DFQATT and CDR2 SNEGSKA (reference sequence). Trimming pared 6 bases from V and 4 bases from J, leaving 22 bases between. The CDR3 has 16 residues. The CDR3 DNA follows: TGCAGTGCCCCTCTCCTGGGCCAAATCCTGAATCAGCCCCAGCATTTT. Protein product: CSAPLLGQILNQPQHF.

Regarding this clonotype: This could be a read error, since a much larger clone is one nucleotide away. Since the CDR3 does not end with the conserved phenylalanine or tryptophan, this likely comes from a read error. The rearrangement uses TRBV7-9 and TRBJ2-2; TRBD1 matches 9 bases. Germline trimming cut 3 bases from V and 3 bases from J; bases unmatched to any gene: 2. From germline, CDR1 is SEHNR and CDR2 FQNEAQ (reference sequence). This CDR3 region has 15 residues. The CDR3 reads CASSLGQGYTGELFY. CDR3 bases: TGTGCCAGCAGCTTGGGACAGGGCTACACCGGGGAGCTGTTTTAT.

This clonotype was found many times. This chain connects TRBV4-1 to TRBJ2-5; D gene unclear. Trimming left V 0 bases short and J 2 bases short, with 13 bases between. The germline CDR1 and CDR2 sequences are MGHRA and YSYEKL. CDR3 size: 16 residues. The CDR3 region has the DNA TGCGCCAGCAGCCAAGAGGGTGGGGTCGCTCAAGAGACCCAGTACTTC. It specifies CASSQEGGVAQETQYF.

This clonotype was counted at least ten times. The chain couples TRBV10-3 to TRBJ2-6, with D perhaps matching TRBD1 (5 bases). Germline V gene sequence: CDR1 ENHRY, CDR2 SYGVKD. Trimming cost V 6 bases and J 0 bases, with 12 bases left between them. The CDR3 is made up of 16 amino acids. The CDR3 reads CAISRVSSSGANVLTF. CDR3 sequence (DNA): TGTGCCATCAGCAGGGTATCAAGCTCTGGGGCCAACGTCCTGACTTTC.

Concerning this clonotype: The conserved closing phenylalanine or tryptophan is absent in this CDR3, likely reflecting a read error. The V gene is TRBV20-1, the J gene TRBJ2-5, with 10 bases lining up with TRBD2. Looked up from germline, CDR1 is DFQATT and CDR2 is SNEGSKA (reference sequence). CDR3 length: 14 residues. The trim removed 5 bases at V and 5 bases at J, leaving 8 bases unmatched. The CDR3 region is CSAGPLAGTETQYL. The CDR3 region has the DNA TGCAGTGCTGGACCACTAGCGGGAACCGAGACCCAGTACCTC.

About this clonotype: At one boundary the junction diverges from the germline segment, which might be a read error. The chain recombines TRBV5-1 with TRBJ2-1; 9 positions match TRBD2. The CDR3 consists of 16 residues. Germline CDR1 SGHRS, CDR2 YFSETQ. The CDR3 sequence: CVSRRTGGRVDNEQFF. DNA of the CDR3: TGCGTCAGCAGACGGACTGGCGGGAGGGTAGACAATGAGCAGTTCTTC.

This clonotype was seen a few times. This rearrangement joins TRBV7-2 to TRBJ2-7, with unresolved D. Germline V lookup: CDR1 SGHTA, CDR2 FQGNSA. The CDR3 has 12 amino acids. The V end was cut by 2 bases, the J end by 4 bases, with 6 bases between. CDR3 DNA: TGTGCCAGCAGCTTAACTCTATACGAGCAGTACTTC. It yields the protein CASSLTLYEQYF.

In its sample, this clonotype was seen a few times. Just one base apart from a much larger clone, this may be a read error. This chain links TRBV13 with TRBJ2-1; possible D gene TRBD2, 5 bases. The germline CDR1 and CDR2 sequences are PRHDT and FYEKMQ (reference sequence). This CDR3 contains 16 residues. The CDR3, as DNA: TGTGCCAGCAGTTCCCCTAACGCGGAGGTCTACGATGAGCAGTTCTTC. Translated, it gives CASSSPNAEVYDEQFF.

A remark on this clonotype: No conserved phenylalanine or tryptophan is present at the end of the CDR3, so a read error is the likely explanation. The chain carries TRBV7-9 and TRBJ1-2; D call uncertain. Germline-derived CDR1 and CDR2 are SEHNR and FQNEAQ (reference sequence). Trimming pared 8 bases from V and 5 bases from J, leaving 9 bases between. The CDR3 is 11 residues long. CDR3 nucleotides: TGTGCCAGCGGACGGTCTTATGGCTACACCGTC. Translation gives CASGRSYGYTV.

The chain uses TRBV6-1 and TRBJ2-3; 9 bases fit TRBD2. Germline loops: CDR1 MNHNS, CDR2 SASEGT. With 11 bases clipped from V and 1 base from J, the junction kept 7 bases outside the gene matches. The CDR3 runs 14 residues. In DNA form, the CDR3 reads TGTGCCGGAGCGGGAGGATGGGGCACAGATACGCAGTATTTT. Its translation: CAGAGGWGTDTQYF.

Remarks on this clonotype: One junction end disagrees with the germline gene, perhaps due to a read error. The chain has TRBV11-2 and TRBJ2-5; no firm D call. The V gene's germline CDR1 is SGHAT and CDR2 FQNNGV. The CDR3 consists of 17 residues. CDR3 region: CASSLVLTAADQETQYF. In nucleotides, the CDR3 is TGTGCCAGCAGCTTAGTTCTCACAGCCGCCGACCAAGAGACCCAATACTTC.

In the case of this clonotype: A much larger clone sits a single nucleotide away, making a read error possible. For the CDR3, the DNA is TGCAGTGCTAGTAGGTCGGGAGGGCCCTCCCAAGAGACCCAGTACTTC. Amino acid sequence: CSASRSGGPSQETQYF. The rearrangement joins TRBV20-1 to TRBJ2-5, with 8 positions matching TRBD2. Germline CDR1 is DFQATT and CDR2 is SNEGSKA (reference sequence). The CDR3 runs to 16 residues. V lost 3 bases to trimming and J lost 1 base; unmatched junction nucleotides: 10.

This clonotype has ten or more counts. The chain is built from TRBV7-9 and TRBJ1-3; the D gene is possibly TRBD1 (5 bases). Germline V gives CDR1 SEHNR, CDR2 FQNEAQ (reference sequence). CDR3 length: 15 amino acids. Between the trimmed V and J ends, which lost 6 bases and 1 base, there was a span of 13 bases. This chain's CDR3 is CASSFTGTSGNTIYF. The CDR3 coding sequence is TGTGCCAGCAGTTTTACCGGGACGTCTGGAAACACCATATATTTT.

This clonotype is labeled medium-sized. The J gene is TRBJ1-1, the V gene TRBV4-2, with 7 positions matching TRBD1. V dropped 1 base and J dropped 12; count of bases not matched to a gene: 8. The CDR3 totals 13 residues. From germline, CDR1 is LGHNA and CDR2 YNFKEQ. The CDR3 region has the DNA TGTGCCAGCAGCCAAGGTACCGACAGGGTAACTTTCTTT. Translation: CASSQGTDRVTFF.

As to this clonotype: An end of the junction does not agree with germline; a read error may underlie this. The chain's CDR3 is CANSGGSSGISSGLYIEQFF. The CDR3, as DNA: TGTGCCAACAGCGGAGGATCTAGCGGGATAAGTTCGGGACTCTACATCGAGCAGTTCTTC. The chain recombines TRBV11-3 with TRBJ2-1; the match to TRBD2 covers 9 bases. The CDR3 length is 20 residues. CDR1 SGHNT and CDR2 YENEEA come from the germline V gene. The full variable domain, rest sourced from reference TRBV11-3 and TRBJ2-1, is EAGVVQSPRYKIIEKKQPVAFWCNPISGHNTLYWYLQNLGQGPELLIRYENEEAVDDSQLPKDRFSAERLKGVDSTLKIQPAELGDSAVYLCANSGGSSGISSGLYIEQFFGPGTRLTVL.

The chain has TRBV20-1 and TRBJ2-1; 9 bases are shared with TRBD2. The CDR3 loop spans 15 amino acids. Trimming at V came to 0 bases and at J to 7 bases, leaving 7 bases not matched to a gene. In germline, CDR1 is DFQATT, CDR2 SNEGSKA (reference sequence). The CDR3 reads CSARDVAGEENEQFF. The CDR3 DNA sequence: TGCAGTGCTAGAGATGTAGCGGGAGAGGAGAATGAGCAGTTCTTC.

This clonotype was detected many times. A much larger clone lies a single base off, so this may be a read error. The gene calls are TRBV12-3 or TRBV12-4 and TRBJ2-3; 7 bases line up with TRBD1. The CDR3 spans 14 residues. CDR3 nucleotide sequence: TGTGCCAGCAGACAGGGGCTGAGCACAGATGCGCAGTATTTT. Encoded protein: CASRQGLSTDAQYF.

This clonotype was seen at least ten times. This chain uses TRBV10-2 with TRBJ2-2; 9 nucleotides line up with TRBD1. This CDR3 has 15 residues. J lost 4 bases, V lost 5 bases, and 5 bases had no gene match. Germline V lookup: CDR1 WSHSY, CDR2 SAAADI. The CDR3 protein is CASSSGTGFTGELFF. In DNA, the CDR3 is TGCGCCAGCAGTTCCGGGACAGGGTTCACCGGGGAGCTGTTTTTT.

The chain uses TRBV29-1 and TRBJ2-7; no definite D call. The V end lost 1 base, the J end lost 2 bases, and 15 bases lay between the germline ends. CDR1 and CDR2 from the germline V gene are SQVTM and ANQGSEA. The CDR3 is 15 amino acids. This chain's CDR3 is CSVEGFLGKTYEQYF. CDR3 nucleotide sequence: TGCAGCGTTGAAGGTTTTCTAGGGAAGACCTACGAGCAGTACTTC.

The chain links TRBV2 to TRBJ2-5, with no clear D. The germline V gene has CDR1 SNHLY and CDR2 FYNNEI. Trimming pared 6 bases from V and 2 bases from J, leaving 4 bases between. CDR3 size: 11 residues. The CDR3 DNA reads TGTGCCAGCAGACTACAAGAGACCCAGTACTTC. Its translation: CASRLQETQYF.

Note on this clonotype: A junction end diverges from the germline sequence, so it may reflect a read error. Here the CDR3 reads CSVPDGGGNTGAFF. As DNA, the CDR3 is TGCAGCGTTCCCGACGGGGGCGGGAACACTGGAGCTTTCTTT. The chain employs TRBV29-1 and TRBJ1-1; D is possibly TRBD1 (6 bases). Germline values: CDR1 SQVTM, CDR2 ANQGSEA. The CDR3 is 14 amino acids.

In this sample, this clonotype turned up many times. CDR3 region: CSARESALQETQYF. For the CDR3, the DNA is TGCAGTGCTAGGGAGTCAGCGTTACAAGAGACCCAGTACTTC. The chain combines TRBV20-1 with TRBJ2-5; D not certain. Trimming removed 3 bases at V and 2 bases at J, with 13 bases between. The CDR3 runs to 14 residues. Germline V gene data show CDR1 as DFQATT and CDR2 as SNEGSKA (reference sequence).

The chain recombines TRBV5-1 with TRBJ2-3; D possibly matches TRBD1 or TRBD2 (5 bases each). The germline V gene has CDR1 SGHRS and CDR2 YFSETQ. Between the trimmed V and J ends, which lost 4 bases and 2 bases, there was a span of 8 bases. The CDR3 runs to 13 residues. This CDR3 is CASSVGTTDTQYF. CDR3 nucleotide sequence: TGCGCCAGCAGCGTTGGGACCACAGATACGCAGTATTTT.

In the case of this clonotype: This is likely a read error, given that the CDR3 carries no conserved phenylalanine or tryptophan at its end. The chain's CDR3 is CSANMGAGGLSDTQYS. The CDR3 nucleotides are TGCAGTGCCAACATGGGAGCGGGAGGATTATCAGACACGCAGTATTCT. This chain uses TRBV20-1 with TRBJ2-3; 9 bases align to TRBD2. The CDR3 is 16 amino acids. The germline V gene has CDR1 DFQATT and CDR2 SNEGSKA (reference sequence).